These 20 T cell receptor beta chains were sequenced from one sample in a study of PD-1 blockade in classical Hodgkin lymphoma. All patients relapsed after autologous stem cell transplantation, and brentuximab vedotin exposure varied. The repertoire was sequenced with immunoSEQ multiplex PCR; TCRdb's copy has only in-frame clones and lacks some. Seen here are roughly 96,000 clones, roughly nine tenths observed once, and the top ten hold about 10%. Specimen: peripheral blood mononuclear cells (PBMCs), collected before the second cycle of nivolumab. The origin of the receptors is a human donor with classical Hodgkin lymphoma.

V usage is TRBV28 and J usage is TRBJ1-6, with 7 positions matching TRBD1. In germline, CDR1 is MDHEN, CDR2 SYDVKM. V lost 5 bases, J lost 3 bases, and 4 bases stayed unmatched. This CDR3 region has 15 residues. CDR3 in amino acids: CASSAGQIYNSPLHF. CDR3 sequence (DNA): TGTGCCAGCAGTGCGGGACAGATCTATAATTCACCCCTCCACTTT.

The chain employs TRBV7-6 and TRBJ2-5, with D uncertain. CDR3 length equals 15 residues. Germline loops: CDR1 SGHVS, CDR2 FNYEAQ. Trimming left V 1 base short and J 1 base short, with 10 bases between. For the CDR3, the DNA is TGTGCCAGCAGCTTAGGTGCGGCAATCCAAGAGACCCAGTACTTC. This sequence encodes CASSLGAAIQETQYF.

This clone was seen once. J is TRBJ2-3 and V is TRBV18; no definite D call. The V end lost 3 bases, the J end lost 2 bases, and 9 bases lay between the germline ends. This CDR3 is built from 14 residues. Germline V gene data show CDR1 as KGHSH and CDR2 as LQKENI. CDR3 bases: TGTGCCAGCTCACCGTCACGGACCACAGATACGCAGTATTTT. Translation gives CASSPSRTTDTQYF. Filled out from reference TRBV18 and TRBJ2-3, the complete variable domain reads NAGVMQNPRHLVRRRGQEARLRCSPMKGHSHVYWYRQLPEEGLKFMVYLQKENIIDESGMPKERFSAEFPKEGPSILRIQQVVRGDSAAYFCASSPSRTTDTQYFGPGTRLTVL.

This clone was observed once. The chain uses TRBV6-5 and TRBJ1-1; no clear D gene. Trimming shortened V by 2 bases and J by 1 base, and 8 bases separated the two germline ends. The CDR3 sequence is 14 residues long. Germline CDR1 is MNHEY and CDR2 is SVGAGI. The CDR3: CASSYGMGNTEAFF. CDR3 nucleotides: TGTGCCAGCAGTTACGGGATGGGGAACACTGAAGCTTTCTTT.

The CDR3 nucleotides are TGTGCCAGCAGTTCACAGGGATGGGGCGGCGAGCAGTTCTTC. As protein: CASSSQGWGGEQFF. The gene calls are TRBV6-5 and TRBJ2-1, with TRBD1 as a possible D gene (6 bases). V lost 4 bases, J lost 10 bases, and 17 bases lay in between. CDR3 length: 14 residues. CDR1 MNHEY and CDR2 SVGAGI come from the germline V gene.

This clone came up once. The chain recombines TRBV5-1 with TRBJ2-1; a weak D match, TRBD1 (6 bases). Trimming cost V 7 bases and J 7 bases, with 15 bases left between them. The CDR3 totals 13 residues. Germline lookup yields CDR1 SGHRS and CDR2 YFSETQ. The CDR3 protein is CASSTKQGNEQFF. DNA of the CDR3: TGCGCCAGCTCAACGAAACAGGGAAATGAGCAGTTCTTC.

The J gene is TRBJ2-6, the V gene TRBV7-2; possible D gene TRBD1, 5 bases. Trimming took 6 bases from V and 4 from J, leaving 16 bases between them. The length of the CDR3 is 16 residues. CDR1 and CDR2 from the germline V gene are SGHTA and FQGNSA. CDR3 region: CASSPPRVRGANVLTF. CDR3 sequence (DNA): TGTGCCAGCAGTCCTCCCAGGGTTAGAGGGGCCAACGTCCTGACTTTC.

The chain is built from TRBV2 and TRBJ2-1, with D unresolved. The V end lost 4 bases, the J end lost 0 bases, and 4 bases lay between the germline ends. Germline CDR1 is SNHLY and CDR2 is FYNNEI. This CDR3 spans 13 amino acids. This CDR3 reads CASSAVSYNEQFF. DNA of the CDR3: TGTGCCAGCAGTGCAGTCTCCTACAATGAGCAGTTCTTC. The full variable domain, its missing parts supplied by reference TRBV2 and TRBJ2-1, is EPEVTQTPSHQVTQMGQEVILRCVPISNHLYFYWYRQILGQKVEFLVSFYNNEISEKSEIFDDQFSVERPDGSNFTLKIRSTKLEDSAMYFCASSAVSYNEQFFGPGTRLTVL.

This chain links TRBV19 with TRBJ2-2; D is possibly TRBD2 (7 bases). Germline assignment: CDR1 LNHDA and CDR2 SQIVND (reference sequence). Trimming removed 5 bases at V and 0 bases at J, with 25 bases between. The CDR3 contains 20 residues. The CDR3 DNA reads as TGTGCCAGTAGTTGGTTTCAGGGGCGGGAGAGGGGCCCGAACACCGGGGAGCTGTTTTTT. Its translation: CASSWFQGRERGPNTGELFF.

This chain links TRBV9 with TRBJ2-3; no clear D gene. The germline V gene has CDR1 SGDLS and CDR2 YYNGEE. The CDR3 is made up of 13 amino acids. The germline V and J ends were trimmed by 0 bases and 9 bases, with 11 bases remaining between them. CDR3 region: CASSVASSRTQYF. The CDR3, as DNA: TGTGCCAGCAGCGTAGCATCATCCAGGACGCAGTATTTT.

The V and J genes are TRBV18 and TRBJ2-1; TRBD1 agrees at 7 bases. CDR3 length: 14 amino acids. In germline, CDR1 is KGHSH, CDR2 LQKENI. J gave up 8 bases and V 4 bases, and 8 bases lay outside the gene matches. In DNA form, the CDR3 reads TGTGCCAGCTCACGCAAAGAGGGGGCCGATGAGCAGTTCTTC. Amino acids: CASSRKEGADEQFF.

The count of this clone is one. This chain joins TRBV11-2 and TRBJ2-1; tentative D call: TRBD2 (6 bases). Germline CDR1 SGHAT, CDR2 FQNNGV. Trimming took off 5 bases at V and 4 bases at J, with 18 bases between the two ends. The CDR3 has 16 amino acids. This CDR3 is CASSPLEGAGYNEQFF. The CDR3 nucleotides read TGTGCCAGCAGCCCCCTGGAGGGAGCCGGGTACAATGAGCAGTTCTTC.

V and J are TRBV28 and TRBJ2-7, with D maybe TRBD1 (5 bases). The CDR3 is 14 amino acids. Germline V gene sequence: CDR1 MDHEN, CDR2 SYDVKM. Trimming pared 2 bases from V and 1 base from J, leaving 9 bases between. The CDR3 nucleotides are TGTGCCAGCAGTTTAAACAGGCGGTCCTACGAGCAGTACTTC. Protein: CASSLNRRSYEQYF.

The rearrangement links TRBV7-9 to TRBJ2-3; perhaps TRBD1 as D (5 bases). From germline, CDR1 is SEHNR and CDR2 FQNEAQ (reference sequence). The CDR3 totals 15 residues. The V and J ends lost 1 base and 2 bases respectively, with 10 bases between them. The CDR3 here is CASSLGTTSTDTQYF. The CDR3 nucleotides are TGTGCCAGCAGCTTAGGGACAACCTCCACAGATACGCAGTATTTT.

The chain combines TRBV7-8 with TRBJ2-7; D is unresolved. Germline lookup yields CDR1 SGHVS and CDR2 FQNEAQ. The V end was cut by 5 bases, the J end by 6 bases, with 11 bases between. The CDR3 contains 12 residues. This CDR3 reads CASSPSSLEQYF. The CDR3 DNA reads as TGTGCCAGCAGCCCCTCTTCCCTCGAGCAGTACTTC.

The rearrangement uses TRBV28 and TRBJ2-3, with TRBD2 matching 10 bases. This CDR3 spans 15 amino acids. J was trimmed by 0 bases and V by 6 bases; bases with no gene match: 3. Germline-derived CDR1 and CDR2 are MDHEN and SYDVKM. The CDR3 sequence is CASSPLAGSTDTQYF. In DNA form, the CDR3 reads TGTGCCAGCAGCCCACTAGCGGGAAGCACAGATACGCAGTATTTT. Full variable domain (remainder filled in from reference TRBV28 and TRBJ2-3): DVKVTQSSRYLVKRTGEKVFLECVQDMDHENMFWYRQDPGLGLRLIYFSYDVKMKEKGDIPEGYSVSREKKERFSLILESASTNQTSMYLCASSPLAGSTDTQYFGPGTRLTVL.

The rearrangement joins TRBV6-4 to TRBJ1-1; possible D gene TRBD1, 5 bases. The CDR3 has 13 amino acids. CDR1 is MRHNA and CDR2 is SNTAGT in the germline V gene. Trimming took 0 bases from V and 7 from J, leaving 9 bases between them. The CDR3 nucleotides are TGTGCCAGCAGTGACTCGGGGCGTAGTGAAGCTTTCTTT. Residues: CASSDSGRSEAFF.

This chain uses TRBV5-1 with TRBJ2-3, with 13 bases fitting TRBD2. Germline CDR1 and CDR2: SGHRS and YFSETQ. After removal of 3 bases from V and 5 bases from J, the junction contained 21 bases not matched to a gene. There are 21 residues in the CDR3. The CDR3 nucleotides are TGCGCCAGCAGCTGGCCTCGTGGAGGGCGAGGGACTAGCGGGACGGTAGATACGCAGTATTTT. Amino acids: CASSWPRGGRGTSGTVDTQYF.

The rearrangement joins TRBV28 to TRBJ2-3; 7 nucleotides agree with TRBD1. The CDR3 loop spans 17 amino acids. Germline-derived CDR1 and CDR2 are MDHEN and SYDVKM. V shed 2 bases, J shed 2 bases, and the junction held 10 bases outside the gene matches. CDR3 DNA sequence: TGTGCCAGCAGTTTAAGCCTCACAGGGGTGGACACAGATACGCAGTATTTT. Translating gives CASSLSLTGVDTDTQYF.

The chain joins TRBV6-1 to TRBJ2-7; no reliable D call. The CDR3 consists of 14 residues. The germline V and J ends were trimmed by 7 bases and 1 base, with 14 bases remaining between them. The germline V gene has CDR1 MNHNS and CDR2 SASEGT. The CDR3: CASTRPVGSYEQYF. The CDR3 nucleotides read TGTGCCAGCACCCGGCCTGTCGGTTCCTACGAGCAGTACTTC.